Each of the 18 T cell receptor beta chains below was sequenced from the same sample in a study of identifying expanded T cells in peripheral blood. Assay: immunoSEQ multiplex PCR; the TCRdb copy retains only in-frame clones and omits some. The sample lists over 100,000 clones, 88% occurring once. Input material: blood. Receptor source: a person aged 18-70 years in good health.

Only one count was recorded for this clone. J is TRBJ2-1 and V is TRBV13, with D possibly TRBD2 on 6 matching bases. The CDR3 extends over 13 amino acids. Germline CDR1 PRHDT, CDR2 FYEKMQ (reference sequence). Trimming removed 5 bases at V and 6 bases at J, with 11 bases between. The CDR3 DNA reads TGTGCCAGCAGCACTGGGACTCTCAATGAGCAGTTCTTC. Translated, it gives CASSTGTLNEQFF.

This sequence joins TRBV2 and TRBJ1-6; TRBD1 matches at 8 bases. Germline-derived CDR1 and CDR2 are SNHLY and FYNNEI. CDR3 length equals 14 residues. The V segment lost 7 bases and the J segment 7 bases; nucleotides outside the gene matches: 6. DNA for the CDR3: TGTGCCAGCATCCAAACAGGGGGAAATTCACCCCTCCACTTT. It is translated as CASIQTGGNSPLHF.

This clone was found once. The V call is TRBV11-3, the J call TRBJ1-1; D possibly corresponds to TRBD1 (5 bases). Germline CDR1 is SGHNT and CDR2 is YENEEA. Between the trimmed V and J ends, which lost 4 bases and 8 bases, there was a span of 17 bases. The CDR3 extends over 14 amino acids. CDR3 in DNA: TGTGCCAGCAGCTCCCATGGGGGAGCAGGAGAAGCTTTCTTT. This encodes CASSSHGGAGEAFF.

The chain couples TRBV14 to TRBJ2-1; 12 bases are shared with TRBD2. The CDR3 covers 16 residues. The J segment lost 9 bases and the V segment lost 4 bases, leaving 10 bases of the junction unmatched. Germline V lookup: CDR1 SGHDN, CDR2 FVKESK. This CDR3 reads CASSRTTSGRVGEQFF. The CDR3 nucleotides are TGTGCCAGCAGCCGGACGACTAGCGGGAGAGTTGGTGAGCAGTTCTTC.

V is TRBV7-2 and J is TRBJ2-3; D is ambiguous. Germline V lookup: CDR1 SGHTA, CDR2 FQGNSA. Trimming pared 5 bases from V and 6 bases from J, leaving 18 bases between. The CDR3 runs to 15 residues. In nucleotides, the CDR3 is TGTGCCAGCAGCCTCCGTAGGGCTTCAACGGATACGCAGTATTTT. This codes for CASSLRRASTDTQYF.

The chain recombines TRBV18 with TRBJ1-1, with D possibly matching TRBD1 (5 bases). Trimming cost V 1 base and J 4 bases, with 13 bases left between them. The CDR3 totals 15 residues. The germline V gene has CDR1 KGHSH and CDR2 LQKENI. This chain's CDR3 is CASSPRGSRTTEAFF. As DNA, the CDR3 is TGTGCCAGCTCACCACGGGGCAGCCGCACCACTGAAGCTTTCTTT.

The chain uses TRBV6-5 and TRBJ2-5, with D perhaps assigned TRBD1 or TRBD2 (5 bases each). Trimming left V 0 bases short and J 2 bases short, with 7 bases between. Looked up from germline, CDR1 is MNHEY and CDR2 is SVGAGI. CDR3 size: 14 residues. In nucleotides, the CDR3 is TGTGCCAGCAGTTACTCGAGGGGACAAGAGACCCAGTACTTC. It codes for CASSYSRGQETQYF.

The V and J genes are TRBV5-4 and TRBJ2-1; 12 bases agree with TRBD2. The V gene end was trimmed by 1 base and the J gene end by 10 bases; junction bases not matched to a gene: 9. The CDR3 has 16 amino acids. CDR1 and CDR2 (germline): SGHNT, YYREEE (reference sequence). CDR3 sequence reads: CASSLTWTSGIIEQFF. CDR3 sequence (DNA): TGTGCCAGCAGCTTGACTTGGACTAGCGGGATAATAGAGCAGTTCTTC.

V and J are TRBV30 and TRBJ1-4; a weak D match, TRBD1 (5 bases). Germline CDR1 reads GTSNPN; CDR2 reads SVGIG (reference sequence). The CDR3 covers 14 residues. Trimming took off 3 bases at V and 10 bases at J, with 18 bases between the two ends. The CDR3 is CAWSDRGWGGKLFF. CDR3 coding DNA: TGTGCCTGGAGCGATAGGGGATGGGGTGGAAAACTGTTTTTT. Supplemented by reference TRBV30 and TRBJ1-4, the full variable domain reads SQTIHQWPATLVQPVGSPLSLECTVEGTSNPNLYWYRQAAGRGLQLLFYSVGIGQISSEVPQNLSASRPQDRQFILSSKKLLLSDSGFYLCAWSDRGWGGKLFFGSGTQLSVL.

The chain has TRBV7-2 and TRBJ1-1, with D maybe TRBD1 (6 bases). This CDR3 contains 17 residues. Germline loops: CDR1 SGHTA, CDR2 FQGNSA. Trimming took off 5 bases at V and 1 base at J, with 20 bases between the two ends. The CDR3 nucleotides read TGTGCCAGCAGCCCCCAGGGGCTCTCGAACTGGAACACTGAAGCTTTCTTT. It codes for CASSPQGLSNWNTEAFF.

CDR3 in amino acids: CASSLVSQVNEKLFF. The CDR3 nucleotides read TGTGCCAGCAGCTTAGTTTCGCAGGTTAATGAAAAACTGTTTTTT. The V call is TRBV7-9, the J call TRBJ1-4; D not resolved. Germline V gives CDR1 SEHNR, CDR2 FQNEAQ (reference sequence). This CDR3 spans 15 amino acids. Trimming left V 1 base short and J 4 bases short, with 10 bases between.

This clone was seen more than once but under ten times. The genes are TRBV10-1 and TRBJ2-2, with a weak D call TRBD1 (6 bases). The CDR3 has 15 amino acids. Germline V gene sequence: CDR1 WNHNN, CDR2 SYGVQD (reference sequence). V was pared by 2 bases and J by 6 bases, with 13 bases between. The CDR3, as DNA: TGCGCCAGCAGTGAGGGTCAGGGGTTTGCCGGGGAGCTGTTTTTT. Protein: CASSEGQGFAGELFF.

The V and J genes are TRBV7-6 and TRBJ1-4; D remains ambiguous. The CDR3 extends over 14 amino acids. Between the trimmed V and J ends, which lost 0 bases and 2 bases, there was a span of 4 bases. The V gene's germline CDR1 is SGHVS and CDR2 FNYEAQ. The CDR3 is CASSLAGTNEKLFF. CDR3 nucleotide sequence: TGTGCCAGCAGCTTAGCGGGCACTAATGAAAAACTGTTTTTT. Combining the CDR3 with reference TRBV7-6 and TRBJ1-4 gives the whole variable domain GAGVSQSPRYKVTKRGQDVALRCDPISGHVSLYWYRQALGQGPEFLTYFNYEAQQDKSGLPNDRFSAERPEGSISTLTIQRTEQRDSAMYRCASSLAGTNEKLFFGSGTQLSVL.

In this sample, this clone turned up a few times. V usage is TRBV10-2 and J usage is TRBJ1-5, with a tentative D call TRBD1 (6 bases). The CDR3 has 15 residues. CDR1 is WSHSY, CDR2 SAAADI, per germline. V was cut by 3 bases and J by 6 bases, with 15 bases left in between. CDR3: CASSDPGDGGQPQHF. The CDR3 DNA follows: TGCGCCAGCAGTGACCCAGGGGACGGTGGTCAGCCCCAGCATTTT.

The V call is TRBV29-1, the J call TRBJ1-2; a possible D gene is TRBD1 (5 bases). The V end was cut by 2 bases, the J end by 0 bases, with 10 bases between. The CDR3 spans 14 residues. Germline loops: CDR1 SQVTM, CDR2 ANQGSEA. The CDR3 DNA follows: TGCAGCGTTGAACCCATCAGGGCTAACTATGGCTACACCTTC. Its protein is CSVEPIRANYGYTF.

The chain carries TRBV5-6 and TRBJ1-2, with a possible D match to TRBD1 (5 bases). Trimming took off 0 bases at V and 7 bases at J, with 19 bases between the two ends. The CDR3 runs to 16 residues. CDR1 SGHDT and CDR2 YYEEEE come from the germline V gene. DNA for the CDR3: TGTGCCAGCAGCTTGGCAGGGCTTGGAGTTGGCAGTGGCTACACCTTC. Translating gives CASSLAGLGVGSGYTF.

The rearrangement links TRBV30 to TRBJ1-2; TRBD1 is a possible D gene (5 bases). There are 16 residues in the CDR3. Germline V gives CDR1 GTSNPN, CDR2 SVGIG (reference sequence). The V gene lost 3 bases and the J gene lost 5 bases, with 22 bases spanning the gap. As DNA, the CDR3 is TGTGCCTGGAGAGATCCAGGGTCGACGGACTTATATGGCTACACCTTC. Translated: CAWRDPGSTDLYGYTF.

The chain joins TRBV7-3 to TRBJ2-3; unclear D gene. CDR1 is SGHTA, CDR2 FQGTGA, per germline. The CDR3 is made up of 13 amino acids. V was pared by 2 bases and J by 6 bases, with 9 bases between. The CDR3 DNA follows: TGTGCCAGCAGCTTAGAGTTTATGGATACGCAGTATTTT. Its translation is CASSLEFMDTQYF.